A single sample gave rise to the 8 T cell receptor beta chains below, sequenced in a study of T cell clonality in common variable immunodeficiency (dated by TCRdb to the mid-2010s). The protocol used for the library was the immunoSEQ multiplex PCR assay. In TCRdb, the immuneACCESS table is reduced to in-frame sequences with V and J assigned. These tables do not hold every clone; where another copy was compared, an unresolved V gene accounts for under half, and the others remain unexplained. This sample is represented by about 45,000 clones, with no singletons among them. The ten largest clonotypes hold around 9.3% of the sample. The sequencing input was peripheral blood mononuclear cells. These TCRs come from a person between 18 and 69 years old in good health.

This clone was recorded at least ten times. The CDR3 end is not reached by the read, which stops 3 residues before it; the germline J gene fills it in. The rearrangement uses TRBV7-8 and TRBJ2-1, with TRBD2 identical over 9 bases. Germline CDR1 SGHVS, CDR2 FQNEAQ. J lost 9 bases, V lost 4 bases, and 10 bases had no gene match. This CDR3 comprises 15 residues. The sequenced CDR3 bases are TGTGCCAGCAGCTCACTCAGCGGGGGGTCAGGTGAG. It translates to CASSSLSGGSGE. Given in full, the CDR3 is CASSSLSGGSGEQFF.

This clone has ten or more counts. The read falls 3 residues short of the CDR3 end, and the missing part is taken from the germline J gene. The chain couples TRBV12-3 or TRBV12-4 to TRBJ1-2; D unresolved. This CDR3 has 15 amino acids. Trimming removed 4 bases at V and 1 base at J, with 13 bases between. CDR3 sequence: CASSWAGVGNYGYTF. The part of the CDR3 DNA that was read is TGTGCCAGCAGTTGGGCCGGAGTGGGTAACTATGGC.

Details on this clone: The read is 3 residues too short to cover the CDR3 end, so that end is filled in from the germline J gene. The chain uses TRBV19 and TRBJ1-1; D gene ambiguous. V was shortened by 4 bases and J by 0 bases, with 15 bases between the two germline ends. CDR1 and CDR2 from the germline V gene are LNHDA and SQIVND (reference sequence). CDR3 size: 16 residues. The CDR3 reads CASSSSAFRVNTEAFF. Partial CDR3 DNA: TGTGCCAGTAGTAGCAGCGCTTTTCGGGTGAACACTGAA.

This clone has ten or more counts. CDR3 protein: CASSFNPRTDNEQFF. The CDR3 bases that were read are TGTGCCAGCAGCTTCAACCCCCGGACAGATAATGAG. The V call is TRBV5-4, the J call TRBJ2-1, with a tentative D call TRBD1 (6 bases). The read falls 3 residues short of the CDR3 end, and the missing part is taken from the germline J gene. CDR3 length: 15 residues. Germline V lookup: CDR1 SGHNT, CDR2 YYREEE (reference sequence). V lost 2 bases and J lost 7, with 16 bases in between.

This clone has a handful of counts. Mismatch with germline at one junction end may stem from a read error. CDR3 sequence reads: CAGSPDGEINEQFF. The part of the CDR3 DNA that was read is TGTGCCGGCAGCCCGGACGGGGAGATTAATGAG. V usage is TRBV11-3 and J usage is TRBJ2-1; TRBD2 might be the D (5 bases). The read terminates 3 residues before the CDR3 end, so the remaining end is supplied by the germline J gene. Germline V gene lookup returns CDR1 SGHNT and CDR2 YENEEA. CDR3 length: 14 residues.

This clone appeared many times. The sequence runs out 3 residues before the end of the CDR3; the remainder is reconstructed from the germline J gene. This chain connects TRBV19 to TRBJ2-7; possible D gene TRBD1, 5 bases. Germline lookup yields CDR1 LNHDA and CDR2 SQIVND (reference sequence). V dropped 3 bases and J dropped 5 bases, with 8 bases sitting between them. The CDR3 has 12 amino acids. CDR3 DNA, as far as it was read: TGTGCCAGTAGTATTGGCAGGGACGAG. Protein sequence: CASSIGRDE. The full CDR3 is CASSIGRDEQYF.

This clone was found many times. The read is 3 residues too short to cover the CDR3 end, so that end is filled in from the germline J gene. The V and J genes are TRBV20-1 and TRBJ1-5; weak D call: TRBD1 (6 bases). Deletions cut 4 bases from V and 2 bases from J, with 15 bases between. This CDR3 contains 15 residues. The germline CDR1 and CDR2 sequences are DFQATT and SNEGSKA (reference sequence). The CDR3 is CSATQTGMGNQPQHF. Partial CDR3 DNA: TGCAGTGCTACCCAGACAGGAATGGGCAATCAGCCC.

This clone was found many times. The sequenced fragment ends 3 residues before the CDR3 boundary, so the rest is inferred from the germline J gene. The chain employs TRBV5-1 and TRBJ2-5; TRBD1 is a possible D gene (6 bases). V was shortened by 0 bases and J by 5 bases, with 8 bases between the two germline ends. The CDR3 is made up of 13 amino acids. The germline V gene encodes CDR1 SGHRS and CDR2 YFSETQ. CDR3 sequence: CASSLDRVETQYF. The sequenced CDR3 bases are TGCGCCAGCAGCTTGGACAGGGTGGAGACC.